The present T cell receptor beta chain was sequenced within a study of early T cells in non-severe SARS-CoV-2 infection. Study observations and caveats: Private and CD4 specificities were missed by VDJdb matching, which favored anti-spike CD8 responses.

CDR3 size: 17 residues. Germline V gives CDR1 MNHNY, CDR2 SVGAGI (reference sequence). The trim removed 1 base at V and 6 bases at J, leaving 10 bases unmatched. This clonotype was found many times. Its specificity is not known. One entry per CDR3 protein, called by TCRdb with MiXCR from the 5' RACE reads. The sample contains about 48,000 distinct CDR3 sequences, about 7.4% of which appear only once. This chain joins TRBV6-6 and TRBJ2-3; 10 nucleotides match TRBD2. The sequence derives from an adult who was a healthcare worker with PCR-confirmed SARS-CoV-2 infection or an uninfected control (not recorded which). Sequences were obtained from whole blood. CDR3 in amino acids: CASSYYGLAEPADTQYF. In DNA, the CDR3 is TGTGCCAGCAGTTACTACGGACTAGCGGAGCCAGCCGATACGCAGTATTTT.